Listed below are T cell receptor beta chains from one sample, sequenced in a study of beta chain features in type 1 diabetes. TCRdb's copy holds only in-frame clones and misses some; the assay was immunoSEQ multiplex PCR. The data hold 350,000 or so clones, with roughly a fifth observed a single time. Specimen: naive CD4+ T cells from blood. These receptors all come from a woman aged 18-29 years in good health. Both conserved end residues are part of each CDR3. A D gene is named only where the DNA matches it firmly. The listing skips clone size in some rows; elsewhere it reads once, few, many or a size class.

length: 18; V: TRBV15; D: .; J: TRBJ2-3; size: .; DNA: TGTGCCACCAGCAGGCCGACCGTGCGGGACCGAAGCACAGATACGCAGTATTTT; CDR3: CATSRPTVRDRSTDTQYF
length: 16; V: TRBV27; D: TRBD1; J: TRBJ2-1; size: .; DNA: TGTGCCAGCAACCAATTGGGACAGGTCTCCTACAATGAGCAGTTCTTC; CDR3: CASNQLGQVSYNEQFF
length: 12; V: TRBV6-6; D: .; J: TRBJ2-7; size: few; DNA: TGTGCCAGCAGGGGCAGCTCCTACGAGCAGTACTTC; CDR3: CASRGSSYEQYF
length: 16; V: TRBV18; D: .; J: TRBJ2-7; size: .; DNA: TGTGCCAGCTCCCCTGCGGGGGCGGGGCGCCCGGGCGAGCAGTACTTC; CDR3: CASSPAGAGRPGEQYF
length: 12; V: TRBV29-1; D: TRBD2; J: TRBJ2-1; size: few; DNA: TGCAGCGTAGCGGGAGGTAGCGATGAGCAGTTCTTC; CDR3: CSVAGGSDEQFF
length: 11; V: TRBV29-1; D: .; J: TRBJ2-5; size: few; DNA: TGCAGCGTTGACGACAGCAGAGAGCAGTACTTC; CDR3: CSVDDSREQYF
length: 14; V: TRBV11-1; D: TRBD2; J: TRBJ2-1; size: few; DNA: TGTGCCAGCGGCCCTAGCGGTCCCTACAATGAGCAGTTCTTC; CDR3: CASGPSGPYNEQFF
length: 15; V: TRBV18; D: .; J: TRBJ2-3; size: few; DNA: TGTGCCAGCTCACTATTCCAGGGGACCACAGATACGCAGTATTTT; CDR3: CASSLFQGTTDTQYF
length: 14; V: TRBV5-4; D: TRBD1; J: TRBJ2-7; size: few; DNA: TGTGCCAGCAGCTTGGGACAGGGTCCCTACGAGCAGTACTTC; CDR3: CASSLGQGPYEQYF
length: 11; V: TRBV20-1; D: .; J: TRBJ2-1; size: .; DNA: TGCAGTGTGCGGAGGTTTCAAGAGCAGTTCTTC; CDR3: CSVRRFQEQFF